These T cell receptor beta chains were read from a single sample in a study of blood T cells in healthy people across ages. TCRdb reanalysed the 5' RACE reads using MiXCR and keeps one entry per CDR3 protein. This table holds approximately 730,000 distinct CDR3 sequences, 53% found once. Sequenced material: blood. Source of these receptors: an elderly man in good health. Both conserved end residues are part of each CDR3. D genes are given only for firm matches. Clone size is stated in some rows and not others, as once, few, many or a class when expanded.

D,size,J,V,DNA,CDR3
.,few,TRBJ2-3,TRBV24-1,TGTGCCACCAGTGACTCAACAGGAACTAGCACAGATACGCAGTATTTT,CATSDSTGTSTDTQYF
.,.,TRBJ2-2,TRBV7-2,TGTGCCAGCAGCTTGTTAGGGAACACCGGGGAGCTGTTTTTT,CASSLLGNTGELFF
TRBD1,.,TRBJ2-7,TRBV12-3/TRBV12-4,TGTGCCAGCAGGGGACAGGGAGAGTATACGACCTACGAGCAGTACTTC,CASRGQGEYTTYEQYF
.,few,TRBJ2-7,TRBV6-5,TGTGCCAGCAGTTACAAATCGCTATCCCTTCGTTCTATTTACGAGCAGTACTTC,CASSYKSLSLRSIYEQYF
.,few,TRBJ1-2,TRBV10-3,TGTGCCATCAAGGGCAGCAACTATGGCTACACCTTC,CAIKGSNYGYTF
.,.,TRBJ1-1,TRBV27,TGTACAAGTTCCCGGGCCCTTGAGGGGTACACTGAAGCTTTCTTT,CTSSRALEGYTEAFF
.,.,TRBJ2-7,TRBV27,TGTGCCAGCAGACCGATATACAGGGAAGTAGGGCCCTACGAGCAGTACTTC,CASRPIYREVGPYEQYF
.,.,TRBJ2-1,TRBV20-1,TGCAGTGCTAGAGATCTACTGACCTACAATGAGCAGTTCTTC,CSARDLLTYNEQFF
TRBD2,.,TRBJ2-7,TRBV20-1,TGCAGTGCTTCTTCAAGCGGACTAGACTACCCCTACGAGCAGTACTTC,CSASSSGLDYPYEQYF
.,.,TRBJ2-7,TRBV28,TGTGCCAGCAGTTTCTTGGGTATAGGCGAGCAGTACTTC,CASSFLGIGEQYF
.,.,TRBJ2-5,TRBV12-3/TRBV12-4,TGTGCCAACAGACTTGGGGGGACCCAGTACTTC,CANRLGGTQYF
TRBD2,.,TRBJ2-3,TRBV6-1,TGTGCCAGCAAAGGACTAGCGGGACCCACAGATACGCAGTATTTT,CASKGLAGPTDTQYF
TRBD1,few,TRBJ1-5,TRBV20-1,TGCAGTGCTAGTCCGGGACAGCTTAGCAATCAGCCCCAGCATTTT,CSASPGQLSNQPQHF
TRBD1,.,TRBJ2-5,TRBV5-1,TGCGCCAGCAGCTTGACGGGACAGGGGGGAGAGACCCAGTACTTC,CASSLTGQGGETQYF
.,.,TRBJ2-1,TRBV15,TGTGCCACCATGGACTTCCTCTCCTACAATGAGCAGTTCTTC,CATMDFLSYNEQFF
TRBD2,few,TRBJ2-7,TRBV3-1,TGTGCCAGCAGTTATACTAGCGGGGTCTACGAGCAGTACTTC,CASSYTSGVYEQYF
TRBD1,few,TRBJ1-2,TRBV7-2,TGTGCCAGCAGCTTAGGGGGACAGCTAATAGATCATGGCTACACCTTC,CASSLGGQLIDHGYTF
.,many,TRBJ2-3,TRBV29-1,TGCAGCGTTGAAGGGGAACTCCTAGATACGCAGTATTTT,CSVEGELLDTQYF
.,.,TRBJ2-5,TRBV9,TGTGCCAGCAGCGTAGGAGGGGAGCCCCAGTACTTC,CASSVGGEPQYF
.,few,TRBJ2-5,TRBV27,TGTGCCAGCTCCCCTAGTTGGTTTCAAGAGACCCAGTACTTC,CASSPSWFQETQYF
.,few,TRBJ2-6,TRBV20-1,TGCAGTGCGGGGGAATCCGGGGCCAACGTCCTGACTTTC,CSAGESGANVLTF
.,few,TRBJ2-1,TRBV7-2,TGTGCCAGCAGCTCAGGGGCCCTAGCGGTTAACTCCTACAATGAGCAGTTCTTC,CASSSGALAVNSYNEQFF
.,.,TRBJ1-4,TRBV5-1,TGCGCCAGCAGCTTCGACAGCGTCAATGAAAAACTGTTTTTT,CASSFDSVNEKLFF
TRBD1,.,TRBJ1-2,TRBV24-1,TGTGCCACCAGTGACATGGGACAGGGAGATTATGGCTACACCTTC,CATSDMGQGDYGYTF
.,.,TRBJ1-3,TRBV6-1,TGTGCCAGCGAAGGCTCTGGAAACACCATATATTTT,CASEGSGNTIYF
TRBD1,.,TRBJ1-1,TRBV5-1,TGCGCCAGCAGCCAAACACAGGGGACAGACTTCATGAACACTGAAGCTTTCTTT,CASSQTQGTDFMNTEAFF
.,.,TRBJ1-2,TRBV7-8,TGTGCCAGCAGCTTAGAGGGCCCGAGAATCTATGGCTACACCTTC,CASSLEGPRIYGYTF
.,.,TRBJ2-1,TRBV18,TGTGCCAGCTCACCCCTACCGGCCGACAATGAGCAGTTCTTC,CASSPLPADNEQFF
TRBD2,.,TRBJ2-7,TRBV18,TGTGCCAGCTCACCACTTGGAAGGACTAGCGGGACCAATAGCGAGCAGTACTTC,CASSPLGRTSGTNSEQYF
.,.,TRBJ2-1,TRBV7-7,TGTGCCAGCAGCTTAGAAGGACCCAAGGGGAATGAGCAGTTCTTC,CASSLEGPKGNEQFF
.,.,TRBJ2-2,TRBV3-1,TGTGCCAGCAGCCAAGCCAGCAACACCGGGGAGCTGTTTTTT,CASSQASNTGELFF
TRBD1,.,TRBJ1-4,TRBV7-9,TGTGCCAGCAGCTTAGCCCTACAGGGGAGGTCCCCGGAGGAAAAACTGTTTTTT,CASSLALQGRSPEEKLFF
.,.,TRBJ1-6,TRBV3-1,TGTGCCAGCAGCCAGGCTACAGGGAGTAATTCACCCCTCCACTTT,CASSQATGSNSPLHF
.,.,TRBJ2-7,TRBV20-1,TGCAGTGCTAGAGATCAAGGCGGAAATTACGAGCAGTACTTC,CSARDQGGNYEQYF
.,.,TRBJ2-7,TRBV7-9,TGTGCCAGCAGCTTAGGGCAGACTCTTTACGAGCAGTACTTC,CASSLGQTLYEQYF
TRBD1,.,TRBJ1-1,TRBV9,TGTGCCAGCAGCACGAATTTTCCCGGGACAGCAACTTTCAACACTGAAGCTTTCTTT,CASSTNFPGTATFNTEAFF
.,.,TRBJ1-2,TRBV6-1,TGTGCCAGCAGTCCCGAGAGGGGGATGGGTGGCTACACCTTC,CASSPERGMGGYTF
.,.,TRBJ1-2,TRBV14,TGTGCCAGCAGCATAAGACCCGGCTATGGCTACACCTTC,CASSIRPGYGYTF
.,.,TRBJ2-4,TRBV7-9,TGTGCCAGCAGCTCCGGACTAGTGGGGGCGGCGAGCATTCAGTACTTC,CASSSGLVGAASIQYF
TRBD2,few,TRBJ2-5,TRBV20-1,TGCAGTGCCCCCATTGCGAGATTAGCGGGACCAGAGACCCAGTACTTC,CSAPIARLAGPETQYF
.,.,TRBJ2-1,TRBV27,TGTGCCAGCAGTCCCGACTCCGAAAATGAGCAGTTCTTC,CASSPDSENEQFF
TRBD2,.,TRBJ2-1,TRBV28,TGTGCCAGCAGTTTATGGAGCGGGAGCTCCTACAATGAGCAGTTCTTC,CASSLWSGSSYNEQFF
TRBD2,.,TRBJ2-7,TRBV10-3,TGTGCCATCAGCGCAGGTAGCGGGAGTGGGTACTTC,CAISAGSGSGYF
.,.,TRBJ2-1,TRBV20-1,TGCAGTGCTAGAGATCAGGGGCGGGGGCTGTACAATGAGCAGTTCTTC,CSARDQGRGLYNEQFF
.,.,TRBJ1-1,TRBV7-9,TGTGCCAGCAGCTTATTCCCCCGTGGGCCCTTGAACACTGAAGCTTTCTTT,CASSLFPRGPLNTEAFF
.,once,TRBJ2-1,TRBV28,TGTGCCAGCACCCCTGGAGGATTCTACAATGAGCAGTTCTTC,CASTPGGFYNEQFF
.,.,TRBJ2-2,TRBV3-1,TGTGCCAGCAGCCAAGATCCTCGGGAGCTGTTTTTT,CASSQDPRELFF
.,few,TRBJ1-2,TRBV29-1,TGCAGCGCTGAGAGCTATGGCTACACCTTC,CSAESYGYTF
TRBD1,.,TRBJ1-2,TRBV6-6,TGTGCCAGCAGTTACACGGCGACAGGGTCAAATAACTATGGCTACACCTTC,CASSYTATGSNNYGYTF
TRBD2,.,TRBJ2-2,TRBV11-3,TGTGCCAGCAGCTTAGGGGGTCTAGCGGGAAGTCGCTTGTTTTTT,CASSLGGLAGSRLFF
TRBD2,.,TRBJ2-1,TRBV3-1,TGTGCCAGCAGTCGAATTCTTCAGCGGGAGGGCCTTAGGAATGAGCAGTTCTTC,CASSRILQREGLRNEQFF
.,.,TRBJ2-1,TRBV3-1,TGTGCCAGCAGCCAAGAGGTCCCGGGGCAAGTCGAGCAGTTCTTC,CASSQEVPGQVEQFF
.,.,TRBJ2-7,TRBV12-3/TRBV12-4,TGTGCCAGCAGTTTACTCGGGTTGGGCGAGCAGTACTTC,CASSLLGLGEQYF
.,.,TRBJ1-1,TRBV15,TGTGCCACCAGCAGAGATATTCGCACTGAAGCTTTCTTT,CATSRDIRTEAFF
.,.,TRBJ1-2,TRBV15,TGTGCCACCAGCACCCTCCGGGACGGGGGAGTTAGAAATGGCTACACCTTC,CATSTLRDGGVRNGYTF